The 27 T cell receptor beta chains in this list originate from one sample, sequenced in a study of regulatory dendritic cells for organ transplantation. No cognate antigen is known for these TCRs. Produced via immunoSEQ multiplex PCR; TCRdb's table is partial and in-frame only. Here the sample spans about 20,000 clones, 80% to 90% being singletons. CFSE-labeled sorted T cells met regulatory or mature dendritic cells for 4 to 6 days. Material for sequencing was naive CD4+ T cells from blood cultured with regulatory dendritic cells. Subset of the sample: CD45RA+ naive T cells. The origin of the receptors is a human donor in good health.

The chain joins TRBV2 to TRBJ1-5, with 7 positions matching TRBD1. V trimming: 6 bases; J trimming: 4 bases; junction bases outside the gene matches: 15. The CDR3 has 17 residues. Germline V gene sequence: CDR1 SNHLY, CDR2 FYNNEI. The chain's CDR3 is CASRQTGRGISNQPQHF. DNA of the CDR3: TGTGCCAGCAGACAGACGGGCAGGGGGATATCAAATCAGCCCCAGCATTTT.

The chain couples TRBV7-2 to TRBJ2-5; D is ambiguous. The J call may be incorrect, as the DNA end agrees better with TRBJ2-7. This CDR3 is 13 amino acids long. The germline CDR1 and CDR2 sequences are SGHTA and FQGNSA. The CDR3 DNA reads TGTGCCAGCAGCTTATCACCGGGTTACGAGCAGTACTTC. Residues: CASSLSPGYEQYF.

The genes are TRBV4-3 and TRBJ1-5; D gene uncertain. The CDR3 length is 15 residues. CDR1 and CDR2 (germline): LGHNA, YSLEER. V was trimmed by 1 base and J by 4 bases, leaving 11 bases between them. The CDR3 DNA follows: TGCGCCAGCAGCCAAGTAACCGGAGGTAATCAGCCCCAGCATTTT. The encoded protein is CASSQVTGGNQPQHF.

The chain carries TRBV7-6 and TRBJ1-1; 11 bases map to TRBD1. Trimming took 5 bases from V and 2 from J; bases not matched to a gene: 10. The V gene's germline CDR1 is SGHVS and CDR2 FNYEAQ. The CDR3 is 17 residues long. This CDR3 is CASSPWTGGDSNTEAFF. CDR3 DNA sequence: TGTGCCAGCAGCCCATGGACAGGGGGCGACTCAAACACTGAAGCTTTCTTT.

The V and J genes are TRBV6-5 and TRBJ1-1; the match to TRBD1 covers 7 bases. This CDR3 has 14 amino acids. Germline-derived CDR1 and CDR2 are MNHEY and SVGAGI. Trimming took 4 bases from V and 1 from J; bases not matched to a gene: 3. CDR3 coding DNA: TGTGCCAGCAGTTGGGGACAGAGGAACACTGAAGCTTTCTTT. Translation gives CASSWGQRNTEAFF.

The chain employs TRBV6-6 and TRBJ2-5; tentative D call: TRBD1 (6 bases). The ends were cut back, 7 bases at V and 10 bases at J, with 16 bases in the middle. There are 12 residues in the CDR3. CDR1 and CDR2 (germline): MNHNY, SVGAGI (reference sequence). The CDR3 DNA reads TGTGCCAGCATAGGTTACAGGGAAGACCAGTACTTC. As protein: CASIGYREDQYF.

This sequence joins TRBV6-5 and TRBJ2-7; D is tentatively TRBD1 or TRBD2 (5 bases each). Per germline, CDR1 MNHEY and CDR2 SVGAGI. Trimming left V 5 bases short and J 4 bases short, with 12 bases between. The CDR3 runs 13 residues. The CDR3 bases are TGTGCCAGCAGTCAGGGACCGCTATACGAGCAGTACTTC. The encoded protein is CASSQGPLYEQYF.

The chain has TRBV6-1 and TRBJ2-3; tentatively, D is TRBD1 (5 bases). The V gene's germline CDR1 is MNHNS and CDR2 SASEGT. The CDR3 is 14 residues long. V lost 10 bases to trimming and J lost 3 bases, with 17 bases between them. The CDR3 here is CATYRSIRTDTQYF. The CDR3 DNA is TGTGCCACCTACAGGTCGATTCGGACAGATACGCAGTATTTT.

The chain uses TRBV19 and TRBJ1-5; TRBD1 might be the D (5 bases). CDR3 length: 14 residues. The germline gives CDR1 LNHDA, CDR2 SQIVND (reference sequence). Trimming removed 3 bases from V and 6 bases from J, with 12 bases in between. The CDR3 coding sequence is TGTGCCAGTAGTATCGTTGGGGGTGGTCAGCCCCAGCATTTT. Protein: CASSIVGGGQPQHF.

The rearrangement uses TRBV4-3 and TRBJ2-1; 7 positions agree with TRBD2. Germline CDR1 is LGHNA and CDR2 is YSLEER. V trimming: 1 base; J trimming: 6 bases; junction bases outside the gene matches: 9. The CDR3 runs to 16 residues. The CDR3 sequence is CASSQAVAGVRNEQFF. The CDR3 DNA follows: TGCGCCAGCAGCCAAGCGGTCGCGGGAGTCCGCAATGAGCAGTTCTTC.

The chain links TRBV19 to TRBJ2-3, with TRBD2 matching over 9 bases. This CDR3 contains 14 residues. V was pared by 6 bases and J by 1 base, with 2 bases of the junction left unmatched. The germline CDR1 and CDR2 sequences are LNHDA and SQIVND (reference sequence). This chain's CDR3 is CASRGGGGTDTQYF. The CDR3 DNA follows: TGTGCCAGTAGGGGCGGGGGGGGCACAGATACGCAGTATTTT.

The rearrangement links TRBV28 to TRBJ1-4; D unresolved. V was trimmed by 7 bases and J by 8 bases, leaving 8 bases between them. Germline V lookup: CDR1 MDHEN, CDR2 SYDVKM. The CDR3 loop spans 11 amino acids. The CDR3 protein is CASKQVEKLFF. CDR3 coding DNA: TGTGCCAGCAAGCAGGTGGAAAAACTGTTTTTT. The full variable domain, in which reference TRBV28 and TRBJ1-4 provide the parts outside the CDR3, is DVKVTQSSRYLVKRTGEKVFLECVQDMDHENMFWYRQDPGLGLRLIYFSYDVKMKEKGDIPEGYSVSREKKERFSLILESASTNQTSMYLCASKQVEKLFFGSGTQLSVL.

This rearrangement joins TRBV14 to TRBJ2-5; D is unclear. V gave up 1 base and J gave up 6 bases, with 3 bases separating them. The CDR3 is made up of 11 amino acids. Per germline, CDR1 SGHDN and CDR2 FVKESK. The CDR3 DNA sequence: TGTGCCAGCAGCCAAGCCAAGACCCAGTACTTC. It translates to CASSQAKTQYF.

The chain joins TRBV30 to TRBJ2-1, with D uncertain. This CDR3 has 14 amino acids. V gave up 7 bases and J gave up 4 bases, with 17 bases separating them. CDR1 GTSNPN and CDR2 SVGIG come from the germline V gene (reference sequence). CDR3 in amino acids: CASRSGFGYNEQFF. CDR3 DNA sequence: TGTGCCTCTCGGTCCGGTTTCGGGTACAATGAGCAGTTCTTC.

The rearrangement joins TRBV30 to TRBJ2-1; D is ambiguous. The V end lost 2 bases, the J end lost 6 bases, and 23 bases lay between the germline ends. CDR1 and CDR2 (germline): GTSNPN, SVGIG (reference sequence). The CDR3 is 17 residues long. The CDR3 protein is CAWSTYMNSKILNEQFF. In DNA, the CDR3 is TGTGCCTGGAGTACATATATGAACTCCAAAATCCTCAATGAGCAGTTCTTC.

This clone was recorded only once. The chain links TRBV6-5 to TRBJ1-3, with 9 bases lining up with TRBD1. In germline, CDR1 is MNHEY, CDR2 SVGAGI. The CDR3 consists of 15 residues. The V and J ends lost 6 bases and 3 bases, in that order; junction bases with no gene match: 6. CDR3 DNA: TGTGCCAGCAGACCACAGGGGGCTTATGGAAACACCATATATTTT. It yields the protein CASRPQGAYGNTIYF.

The chain couples TRBV7-3 to TRBJ2-2; perhaps TRBD1 as D (5 bases). Trimming stripped 0 bases from V and 6 bases from J, with 5 bases between. The CDR3 loop spans 13 amino acids. The germline V gene has CDR1 SGHTA and CDR2 FQGTGA. The DNA of the CDR3 is TGTGCCAGCAGCTTAACAGGGGCCGGGGAGCTGTTTTTT. Protein sequence: CASSLTGAGELFF.

The V call is TRBV7-3, the J call TRBJ2-5; TRBD2 aligns across 11 bases. The J call may not be correct, given that the DNA end is closer to TRBJ2-7. The CDR3 covers 20 residues. CDR1 is SGHTA and CDR2 is FQGTGA in the germline V gene. As DNA, the CDR3 is TGTGCCAGCAGCCCCATCCCTCTGCAGGGGGGATTGACTAGCGGGAACGAGCAGTACTTC. Amino acid sequence: CASSPIPLQGGLTSGNEQYF.

The J gene is TRBJ2-5, the V gene TRBV21-1; TRBD2 is taken as the D call from the table, unchecked against the DNA. The J call may be in error: the DNA end matches TRBJ2-7 better. TRBV21-1 corresponds to a pseudogene. The CDR3 is 16 amino acids. The CDR3 bases are TGTGCCAGCAGCAAAGCGGCGACTAGCGGGCCCTACGAGCAGTACTTC. It codes for CASSKAATSGPYEQYF.

This CDR3 reads CASSLASDSEAFF. The CDR3, as DNA: TGTGCCAGCAGCTTAGCCTCGGACAGTGAAGCTTTCTTT. The chain is built from TRBV7-2 and TRBJ1-1; D is perhaps TRBD1 (6 bases). Per the germline V gene, CDR1 is SGHTA and CDR2 is FQGNSA. The V end lost 0 bases, the J end lost 7 bases, and 9 bases lay between the germline ends. This CDR3 contains 13 residues.

V is TRBV27 and J is TRBJ2-7; D uncertain. Germline-derived CDR1 and CDR2 are MNHEY and SMNVEV (reference sequence). The length of the CDR3 is 13 residues. V lost 4 bases and J 3 bases, leaving 10 bases between the germline ends. The CDR3 spells CASSSRTHYEQYF. CDR3 bases: TGTGCCAGCAGTTCGCGGACGCACTACGAGCAGTACTTC.

The chain uses TRBV18 and TRBJ2-1; 12 positions agree with TRBD2. This CDR3 has 16 residues. V dropped 0 bases and J dropped 8; count of bases not matched to a gene: 5. In germline, CDR1 is KGHSH, CDR2 LQKENI. The CDR3 coding sequence is TGTGCCAGCTCACCACCTTCACTAGCGGGAGGCGATGAGCAGTTCTTC. It specifies CASSPPSLAGGDEQFF.

This chain joins TRBV18 and TRBJ1-4; D is possibly TRBD1 (6 bases). Germline CDR1 is KGHSH and CDR2 is LQKENI. CDR3 size: 15 residues. Trimming removed 2 bases at V and 7 bases at J, with 14 bases between. CDR3 coding DNA: TGTGCCAGCTCACCAATCTCGACAGGTCGTGAAAAACTGTTTTTT. It translates to CASSPISTGREKLFF. Looking up the rest from reference TRBV18 and TRBJ1-4 gives the full variable domain: NAGVMQNPRHLVRRRGQEARLRCSPMKGHSHVYWYRQLPEEGLKFMVYLQKENIIDESGMPKERFSAEFPKEGPSILRIQQVVRGDSAAYFCASSPISTGREKLFFGSGTQLSVL.

This sequence joins TRBV4-1 and TRBJ1-2, with D maybe TRBD1 (5 bases). Germline V gives CDR1 MGHRA, CDR2 YSYEKL. V was clipped by 1 base and J by 4 bases, with 13 bases between them. The CDR3 totals 15 residues. The CDR3 spells CASSQGGRTAYGYTF. CDR3 sequence (DNA): TGCGCCAGCAGCCAAGGGGGCAGAACCGCCTATGGCTACACCTTC.

This clone appeared once. V and J are TRBV27 and TRBJ2-3; D is uncertain. The V gene's germline CDR1 is MNHEY and CDR2 SMNVEV (reference sequence). V lost 2 bases and J lost 4, with 19 bases in between. CDR3 length: 17 amino acids. CDR3 region: CASSLSSRLLLSDTQYF. CDR3 bases: TGTGCCAGCAGTTTAAGTAGTCGTCTGCTATTATCAGATACGCAGTATTTT.

CDR3 residues: CASSLGQGVGTEAFF. In DNA form, the CDR3 reads TGTGCCAGCAGCTTGGGACAGGGGGTGGGCACTGAAGCTTTCTTT. V gene TRBV5-4 combines with J gene TRBJ1-1; TRBD1 matches at 9 bases. The CDR3 spans 15 residues. Trimming removed 0 bases from V and 4 bases from J; junction bases left unmatched: 4. From germline, CDR1 is SGHNT and CDR2 YYREEE (reference sequence).

This clone has only a few counts. This sequence joins TRBV18 and TRBJ1-2, with 7 bases fitting TRBD1. Germline values: CDR1 KGHSH, CDR2 LQKENI. There are 16 residues in the CDR3. V shed 2 bases and J 4 bases; nucleotides not matched to a gene: 10. CDR3 loop: CASSPTGAQEGYGYTF. CDR3 bases: TGTGCCAGCTCACCAACAGGGGCGCAGGAAGGCTATGGCTACACCTTC. Together with reference TRBV18 and TRBJ1-2, the CDR3 gives the full variable domain: NAGVMQNPRHLVRRRGQEARLRCSPMKGHSHVYWYRQLPEEGLKFMVYLQKENIIDESGMPKERFSAEFPKEGPSILRIQQVVRGDSAAYFCASSPTGAQEGYGYTFGSGTRLTVV.